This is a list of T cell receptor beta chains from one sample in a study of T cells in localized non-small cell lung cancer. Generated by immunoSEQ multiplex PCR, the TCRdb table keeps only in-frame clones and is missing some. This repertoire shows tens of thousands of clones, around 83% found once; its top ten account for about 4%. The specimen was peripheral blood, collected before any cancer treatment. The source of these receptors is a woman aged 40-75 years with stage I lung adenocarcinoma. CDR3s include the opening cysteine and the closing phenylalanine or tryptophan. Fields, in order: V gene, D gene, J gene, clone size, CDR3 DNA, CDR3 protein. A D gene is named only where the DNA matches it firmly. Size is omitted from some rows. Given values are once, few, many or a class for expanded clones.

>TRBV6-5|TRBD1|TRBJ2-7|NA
TGTGCCAGCAGGCCGGCTCCCGACAGGGTCTACGAGCAGTACTTC
CASRPAPDRVYEQYF
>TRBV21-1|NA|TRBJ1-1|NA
TGTGCCAGCAGCAAAGGAGACCGCTTGAACACTGAAGCTTTCTTT
CASSKGDRLNTEAFF
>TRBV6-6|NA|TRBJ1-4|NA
TGTGCCAGCAGTTACTCGGAGGGGTGGAATGAAAAACTGTTTTTT
CASSYSEGWNEKLFF
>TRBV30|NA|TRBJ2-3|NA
TGTGCCTGGATGGCCGCACCCTATACTCAGGAAATCACAGATACGCAGTATTTT
CAWMAAPYTQEITDTQYF
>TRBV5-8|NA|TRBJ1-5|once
TGTGCCAGCAGCCTCAGGGGTCAGCCCCAGCATTTT
CASSLRGQPQHF
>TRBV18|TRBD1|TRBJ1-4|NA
TGTGCCAGCTCACCCTCGGCAGGGGGCTCACCTAATGAAAAACTGTTTTTT
CASSPSAGGSPNEKLFF
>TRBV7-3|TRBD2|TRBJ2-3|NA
TGTGCCAGCAGCTTTGGGCGGGGGGCAACAGATACGCAGTATTTT
CASSFGRGATDTQYF
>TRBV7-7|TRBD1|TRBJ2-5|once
TGTGCCAGCAGCCCAAGCCGGGACAGGGGAGAGACCCAGTACTTC
CASSPSRDRGETQYF
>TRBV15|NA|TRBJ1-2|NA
TGTGCCACCCGCCCGGGTCGAGGATTCTATGGCTACACCTTC
CATRPGRGFYGYTF
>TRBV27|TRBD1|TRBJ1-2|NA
TGTGCCAGCAGTCTGGACAGGATCAGCGGCTACACCTTC
CASSLDRISGYTF
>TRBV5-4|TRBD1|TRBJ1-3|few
TGTGCCAGCAGACGTCAGGGGGTCTCTGGAAACACCATATATTTT
CASRRQGVSGNTIYF
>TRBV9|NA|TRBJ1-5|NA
TGTGCCAGCAGCGTAGGGTGGGGGGGAAATCAGCCCCAGCATTTT
CASSVGWGGNQPQHF
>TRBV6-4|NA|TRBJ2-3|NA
TGTGCCAGCAGTGAAGGGACTAGCACAGATACGCAGTATTTT
CASSEGTSTDTQYF
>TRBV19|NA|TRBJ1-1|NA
TGTGCCAGTAGTATGTATGGTGGGCCTGAGGCTTTCTTT
CASSMYGGPEAFF
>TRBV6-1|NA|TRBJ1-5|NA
TGTGCCAGCAGTGAAGTGGGGGCCAATCAGCCCCAGCATTTT
CASSEVGANQPQHF
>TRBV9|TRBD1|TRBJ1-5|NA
TGTGCCAGCAGCCCAGGGACAGGTGCTAGCAATCAGCCCCAGCATTTT
CASSPGTGASNQPQHF
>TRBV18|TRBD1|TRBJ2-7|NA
TGTGCCAGCTCACCGACTATGGGACAGAACGAGCAGTACTTC
CASSPTMGQNEQYF
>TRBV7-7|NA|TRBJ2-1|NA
TGTGCCAGCAGCAAAGGATCCCCTGGCGAGTACAATGAGCAGTTCTTC
CASSKGSPGEYNEQFF
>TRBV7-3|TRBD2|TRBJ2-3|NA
TGTGCCAGCAGCCTAACTGCTAGCGGGGGTATGAATACGCAGTATTTT
CASSLTASGGMNTQYF
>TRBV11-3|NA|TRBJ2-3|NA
TGTGCCAGCAGCTTAGGGGGCACCGAAGGCACAGATACGCAGTATTTT
CASSLGGTEGTDTQYF
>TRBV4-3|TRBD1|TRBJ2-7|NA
TGCGCCAGCAGCCAAGAAGGGGGCGACGAGCAGTACTTC
CASSQEGGDEQYF
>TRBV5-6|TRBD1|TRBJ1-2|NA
TGTGCCAGCAGCTCGTGGGTCTTGTCAGGGGGCTTTAATGGCTACACCTTC
CASSSWVLSGGFNGYTF
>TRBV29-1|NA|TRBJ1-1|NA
TGCAGCGGCTGGGGGGGGAACACTGAAGCTTTCTTT
CSGWGGNTEAFF
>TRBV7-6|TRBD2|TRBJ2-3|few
TGTGCCAGCAGCTCCGGGGGGGCGGCTAATACGCAGTATTTT
CASSSGGAANTQYF
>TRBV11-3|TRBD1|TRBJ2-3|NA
TGTGCCAGCAGCCAGACAGGGGCGGATACGCAGTATTTT
CASSQTGADTQYF
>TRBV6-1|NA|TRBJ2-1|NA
TGTGCCAGCAGTGAATCGGGACGCTACAATGAGCAGTTCTTC
CASSESGRYNEQFF
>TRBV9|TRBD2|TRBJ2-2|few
TGTGCCAGCAGCGTCCGGGGGGACACCGGGGAGCTGTTTTTT
CASSVRGDTGELFF
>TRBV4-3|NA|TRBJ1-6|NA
TGCGCCAGCAGCCAACTGAATGCTCCACCCCTCCACTTT
CASSQLNAPPLHF
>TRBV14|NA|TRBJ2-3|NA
TGTGCCAGCAGCCAAGATATGGTCAACACAGATACGCAGTATTTT
CASSQDMVNTDTQYF
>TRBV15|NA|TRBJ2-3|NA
TGTGCCACCAGCAGAGATCTAGGTTGGCAAGATACGCAGTATTTT
CATSRDLGWQDTQYF
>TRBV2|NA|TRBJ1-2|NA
TGTGCCAGCAGTGGCGGGACGGATCCAGGCTACACCTTC
CASSGGTDPGYTF
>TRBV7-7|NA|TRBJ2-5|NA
TGTGCCAGCAGCTCCAGGGAAAGGGAGACCCAGTACTTC
CASSSRERETQYF
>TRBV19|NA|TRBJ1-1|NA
TGTGCCAGTAGTACCGGGGTTATTGCTGCTTTCTTT
CASSTGVIAAFF
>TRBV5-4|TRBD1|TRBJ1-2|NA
TGTGCCAGCAGCTTCGGGACAGCCTCTAACTATGGCTACACCTTC
CASSFGTASNYGYTF
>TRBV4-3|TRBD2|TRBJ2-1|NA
TGCGCCAGCAGCGCGAGGGTGGCGGGGGGGCCACGGAGCTCCTACAATGAGCAGTTCTTC
CASSARVAGGPRSSYNEQFF
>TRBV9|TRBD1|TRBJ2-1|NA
TGTGCCAGCAGCGTAGAGGGACAGGGGCCGGGGGGTGAGCAGTTCTTC
CASSVEGQGPGGEQFF
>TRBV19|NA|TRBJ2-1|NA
TGTGCCAGTACTTTGGTGGGGGGCTCCTACAATGAGCAGTTCTTC
CASTLVGGSYNEQFF
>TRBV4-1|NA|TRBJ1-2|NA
TGCGCCAGCAGCCAAGATGCACAAAACTATGGCTACACCTTC
CASSQDAQNYGYTF
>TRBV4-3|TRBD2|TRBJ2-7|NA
TGCGCCAGCAGCCCCACGGGGGGTTTCTACGAGCAGTACTTC
CASSPTGGFYEQYF
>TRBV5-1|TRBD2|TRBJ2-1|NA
TGCGCCAGCAGCTTGGGAGCGGGGCCGAATGAGCAGTTCTTC
CASSLGAGPNEQFF